These 6 T cell receptor beta chains were all obtained from the same sample, sequenced in a study of cytomegalovirus exposure and HLA in healthy donors. PCR employed 60 Vbeta and 13 Jbeta primers. Clones were read by immunoSEQ multiplex PCR, and TCRdb kept only the in-frame ones, dropping some. The sample carries approximately 120,000 clones, 60% to 85% recorded once. Sequencing was done on a sample of PBMCs. These receptors all stem from a female donor in good health and CMV-seronegative.

This chain links TRBV6-6 with TRBJ1-1; 8 bases align to TRBD1. Germline V gene lookup returns CDR1 MNHNY and CDR2 SVGAGI (reference sequence). This CDR3 contains 12 residues. J lost 10 bases, V lost 4 bases, and 5 bases had no gene match. DNA for the CDR3: TGTGCCAGCAGTTTATCGACAGGGGCAGCTTTCTTT. This gives the protein CASSLSTGAAFF.

The V gene is TRBV30, the J gene TRBJ1-2; TRBD1 matches at 7 bases. CDR1 GTSNPN and CDR2 SVGIG come from the germline V gene (reference sequence). J gave up 0 bases and V 2 bases, and 6 bases lay outside the gene matches. This CDR3 has 15 residues. CDR3 DNA sequence: TGTGCCTGGAGTCCCCGGGACAGAACTAACTATGGCTACACCTTC. Encoded protein: CAWSPRDRTNYGYTF. The entire variable domain, with the rest obtained from reference TRBV30 and TRBJ1-2, is as follows: SQTIHQWPATLVQPVGSPLSLECTVEGTSNPNLYWYRQAAGRGLQLLFYSVGIGQISSEVPQNLSASRPQDRQFILSSKKLLLSDSGFYLCAWSPRDRTNYGYTFGSGTRLTVV.

The chain uses TRBV9 and TRBJ2-2; no reliable D call. The CDR3 sequence is 14 residues long. Germline-derived CDR1 and CDR2 are SGDLS and YYNGEE. Trimming left V 0 bases short and J 0 bases short, with 3 bases between. The CDR3 loop reads CASSVVSNTGELFF. The CDR3 region has the DNA TGTGCCAGCAGCGTAGTATCGAACACCGGGGAGCTGTTTTTT.

The rearrangement uses TRBV7-9 and TRBJ2-3; no clear D. V lost 7 bases, J lost 1 base, and 12 bases lay in between. This CDR3 region has 14 residues. Germline CDR1 SEHNR, CDR2 FQNEAQ (reference sequence). CDR3 in amino acids: CASTPIGRTDTQYF. The CDR3 DNA follows: TGTGCCAGCACCCCCATTGGGCGCACAGATACGCAGTATTTT.

This sequence joins TRBV23-1 and TRBJ1-2; TRBD1 is a possible D gene (6 bases). TRBV23-1 is sorted into the ORF group, with uncertain function. The CDR3 spans 15 residues. The V gene lost 4 bases and the J gene lost 2 bases, with 14 bases spanning the gap. CDR3 protein: CASSPNGGRNYGYTF. The CDR3 nucleotides read TGCGCCAGCAGTCCCAACGGGGGGCGCAACTATGGCTACACCTTC.

The chain has TRBV11-2 and TRBJ1-6; the match to TRBD1 covers 7 bases. V was pared by 5 bases and J by 4 bases, with 8 bases of the junction left unmatched. The CDR3 contains 16 residues. Looked up from germline, CDR1 is SGHAT and CDR2 is FQNNGV. Here the CDR3 reads CASSAHRGFYNSPLHF. The CDR3 nucleotides are TGTGCCAGCAGCGCGCACAGGGGCTTTTATAATTCACCCCTCCACTTT.